One sample yielded the 15 T cell receptor beta chains listed below, sequenced in a study of long-term antiretroviral therapy in people with HIV. Survey-level immunoSEQ v3.0 assays were run. The repertoire was sequenced with immunoSEQ multiplex PCR; TCRdb's copy has only in-frame clones and lacks some. Among about 40,000 clones listed, approximately 87% were seen once. The sequenced sample was unsorted PBMCs, obtained 1.2 years after starting antiretroviral therapy. These receptors all come from a woman aged 50 to 60 with HIV.

The CDR3 spells CASSVSSWGELFF. In DNA, the CDR3 is TGTGCCAGCAGTGTTTCGTCCTGGGGGGAGCTGTTTTTT. This chain joins TRBV6-4 and TRBJ2-2; D gene unclear. Germline loops: CDR1 MRHNA, CDR2 SNTAGT. This CDR3 is 13 amino acids long. Trimming removed 4 bases at V and 8 bases at J, with 11 bases between.

The chain carries TRBV5-8 and TRBJ1-2; 9 nucleotides line up with TRBD1. The V gene end was trimmed by 5 bases and the J gene end by 2 bases; junction bases not matched to a gene: 7. This CDR3 region has 15 residues. Per the germline V gene, CDR1 is SGHTS and CDR2 is YDEGEE. The DNA for the CDR3 is TGTGCCAGCAGGGGACAGGGAGTCGGAAACTATGGCTACACCTTC. As protein: CASRGQGVGNYGYTF.

The rearrangement joins TRBV7-3 to TRBJ2-2; TRBD2 matches 7 bases. With 0 bases clipped from V and 4 bases from J, the junction kept 8 bases outside the gene matches. Germline lookup yields CDR1 SGHTA and CDR2 FQGTGA. The CDR3 extends over 17 amino acids. Here the CDR3 DNA reads TGTGCCAGCAGCTTAACATTGGCGGGGGTTCCCACCGGGGAGCTGTTTTTT. This codes for CASSLTLAGVPTGELFF.

The genes are TRBV4-1 and TRBJ2-7; 7 positions match TRBD1. Unmatched junction bases numbered 6, after V lost 4 bases and J lost 3 bases. Germline values: CDR1 MGHRA, CDR2 YSYEKL. The CDR3 sequence is 14 residues long. The CDR3 DNA sequence: TGCGCCAGCAGCCCCGGGACAGCTATCTACGAGCAGTACTTC. Its protein is CASSPGTAIYEQYF.

The CDR3: CASRGGELGVNEQFF. Written as DNA, the CDR3 is TGTGCCAGTAGGGGGGGGGAGCTCGGGGTCAATGAGCAGTTCTTC. The chain links TRBV19 to TRBJ2-1; 7 nucleotides align to TRBD2. J lost 6 bases, V lost 6 bases, and 11 bases had no gene match. The V gene's germline CDR1 is LNHDA and CDR2 SQIVND (reference sequence). The CDR3 runs to 15 residues.

The chain uses TRBV19 and TRBJ2-2, with D possibly matching TRBD1 (6 bases). Between the trimmed V and J ends, which lost 7 bases and 7 bases, there was a span of 16 bases. The CDR3 runs to 14 residues. Germline loops: CDR1 LNHDA, CDR2 SQIVND (reference sequence). In nucleotides, the CDR3 is TGTGCCAGTAAAGCCAGGGGCACGGTCGGGGAGCTGTTTTTT. It is translated as CASKARGTVGELFF.

The chain links TRBV7-2 to TRBJ1-5, with TRBD1 as a possible D gene (6 bases). Germline CDR1 SGHTA, CDR2 FQGNSA. This CDR3 has 14 amino acids. V was shortened by 5 bases and J by 9 bases, with 17 bases between the two germline ends. As DNA, the CDR3 is TGTGCCAGCAGCCGAGGACAGAATGAAGGGCCCCAGCATTTT. Encoded protein: CASSRGQNEGPQHF.

This chain links TRBV19 with TRBJ1-5; no definite D call. Looked up from germline, CDR1 is LNHDA and CDR2 is SQIVND (reference sequence). V was trimmed by 3 bases and J by 6 bases, leaving 12 bases between them. The CDR3 extends over 14 amino acids. CDR3 sequence: CASSIIGGVQPQHF. The DNA of the CDR3 is TGTGCCAGTAGTATTATCGGTGGAGTTCAGCCCCAGCATTTT.

This clone was observed a single time. The V gene is TRBV7-3, the J gene TRBJ1-1, with 11 nucleotides matching TRBD1. Germline lookup yields CDR1 SGHTA and CDR2 FQGTGA. J was trimmed by 6 bases and V by 5 bases; bases with no gene match: 5. The CDR3 runs 14 residues. CDR3 sequence (DNA): TGTGCCAGCAGCGGACAGGGGGCAGGTGCTGAAGCTTTCTTT. Protein product: CASSGQGAGAEAFF. Drawing the rest from reference TRBV7-3 and TRBJ1-1, the complete variable domain is GAGVSQTPSNKVTEKGKYVELRCDPISGHTALYWYRQSLGQGPEFLIYFQGTGAADDSGLPNDRFFAVRPEGSVSTLKIQRTERGDSAVYLCASSGQGAGAEAFFGQGTRLTVV.

The chain couples TRBV29-1 to TRBJ1-1, with D maybe TRBD1 (5 bases). The germline V gene encodes CDR1 SQVTM and CDR2 ANQGSEA. V lost 4 bases, J lost 4 bases, and 13 bases lay in between. CDR3 length equals 13 residues. The chain's CDR3 is CSVVVPGGTEAFF. As DNA, the CDR3 is TGCAGCGTTGTTGTCCCGGGGGGCACTGAAGCTTTCTTT. Full variable domain (rest looked up from reference TRBV29-1 and TRBJ1-1): SAVISQKPSRDICQRGTSLTIQCQVDSQVTMMFWYRQQPGQSLTLIATANQGSEATYESGFVIDKFPISRPNLTFSTLTVSNMSPEDSSIYLCSVVVPGGTEAFFGQGTRLTVV.

Worth noting for this clone: One end of the junction fails to match germline, which may point to a read error. In DNA form, the CDR3 reads TGTGCTAGCAGCCCCCTTGAAGCGGGGTACCAAGAGACCCAGTACTTC. Amino acids: CASSPLEAGYQETQYF. The chain has TRBV7-7 and TRBJ2-5; 7 bases are shared with TRBD2. The germline V gene has CDR1 SSHAT and CDR2 FNYEAQ (reference sequence). There are 16 residues in the CDR3.

The chain combines TRBV6-5 with TRBJ1-2; TRBD1 might be the D (6 bases). The CDR3 extends over 12 amino acids. V dropped 0 bases and J dropped 7 bases, with 6 bases sitting between them. CDR1 and CDR2 from the germline V gene are MNHEY and SVGAGI. The CDR3 DNA follows: TGTGCCAGCAGTTACTCAGGGGGTGGCTACACCTTC. Protein sequence: CASSYSGGGYTF.

This clone was found a few times. The chain recombines TRBV5-5 with TRBJ1-6, with D possibly matching TRBD1 (5 bases). This CDR3 is 15 amino acids long. V lost 4 bases to trimming and J lost 7 bases, with 15 bases between them. The germline CDR1 and CDR2 sequences are SGHKS and YYEKEE (reference sequence). CDR3 nucleotides: TGTGCCAGCAGCGCCGGGACTCCCCAGAATTCACCCCTCCACTTT. Translated, it gives CASSAGTPQNSPLHF.

The chain is built from TRBV10-1 and TRBJ2-3, with 12 bases that match TRBD2. The germline gives CDR1 WNHNN, CDR2 SYGVQD (reference sequence). Unmatched junction bases numbered 3, after V lost 2 bases and J lost 3 bases. The CDR3 runs 16 residues. The chain's CDR3 is CASSETGLAGTDTQYF. The CDR3 DNA reads TGCGCCAGCAGTGAGACCGGACTAGCGGGGACAGATACGCAGTATTTT.

The chain joins TRBV5-1 to TRBJ1-2, with 7 bases identical to TRBD1. Germline V gene sequence: CDR1 SGHRS, CDR2 YFSETQ. The CDR3 sequence is 16 residues long. V was clipped by 2 bases and J by 3 bases; unmatched bases: 10. The CDR3 coding sequence is TGCGCCAGCAGCTTCGCTCAGGGGGTTTTCCACTATGGCTACACCTTC. Encoded protein: CASSFAQGVFHYGYTF.